Following are 10 T cell receptor beta chains from one sample sequenced in a study of cytomegalovirus exposure and HLA in healthy donors. Both 60 Vbeta primers and 13 Jbeta primers went into the PCR. The table came from immunoSEQ multiplex PCR; TCRdb's copy has only in-frame clones and leaves some out. The sample carries roughly 100,000 clones, roughly four fifths recorded once. Sequenced material: PBMCs. These receptors came from a male donor in good health and CMV-seropositive.

The chain links TRBV2 to TRBJ1-3; perhaps TRBD1 as D (5 bases). Germline CDR1 is SNHLY and CDR2 is FYNNEI. Between the trimmed V and J ends, which lost 4 bases and 8 bases, there was a span of 9 bases. The CDR3 covers 12 residues. CDR3 region: CASSAAGHTIYF. CDR3 sequence (DNA): TGTGCCAGCAGTGCGGCGGGACACACCATATATTTT.

The V gene is TRBV7-2, the J gene TRBJ2-7, with D maybe TRBD1 (6 bases). Germline CDR1 is SGHTA and CDR2 is FQGNSA. V was pared by 3 bases and J by 0 bases, with 9 bases between. This CDR3 contains 14 residues. In DNA form, the CDR3 reads TGTGCCAGCAGCTTCCGGACAGCCTCCTACGAGCAGTACTTC. Its protein product is CASSFRTASYEQYF.

Remarks on this clone: This sample includes further DNA sequences coding for the same CDR3. The chain's CDR3 is CASSPGQTYEQYF. The CDR3 DNA reads TGTGCCAGCAGTCCAGGACAGACCTACGAGCAGTACTTC. The gene calls are TRBV28 and TRBJ2-7, with D maybe TRBD1 (6 bases). Between the trimmed V and J ends, which lost 5 bases and 2 bases, there was a span of 10 bases. CDR3 length: 13 amino acids. Germline CDR1 MDHEN, CDR2 SYDVKM.

The rearrangement links TRBV11-2 to TRBJ2-7; TRBD2 is a possible D gene (5 bases). Per the germline V gene, CDR1 is SGHAT and CDR2 is FQNNGV. The V end lost 2 bases, the J end lost 2 bases, and 13 bases lay between the germline ends. This CDR3 region has 15 residues. The CDR3 DNA follows: TGTGCCAGCAGCTTAAAGAGGGCTGAAGCCTACGAGCAGTACTTC. This encodes CASSLKRAEAYEQYF.

This chain connects TRBV19 to TRBJ2-2; 8 bases line up with TRBD1. The CDR3 has 15 residues. Germline V CDR1 and CDR2: LNHDA, SQIVND (reference sequence). J lost 1 base, V lost 6 bases, and 4 bases had no gene match. For the CDR3, the DNA is TGTGCCAGTAGCACCGGGACAGGGAACACCGGGGAGCTGTTTTTT. Translated: CASSTGTGNTGELFF.

This sequence joins TRBV30 and TRBJ2-4, with D possibly matching TRBD1 (5 bases). V was trimmed by 7 bases and J by 6 bases, leaving 13 bases between them. Germline V CDR1 and CDR2: GTSNPN, SVGIG (reference sequence). The CDR3 consists of 12 residues. The CDR3 loop reads CASSRQLNIQYF. The CDR3 nucleotides read TGTGCCTCCTCGAGACAGCTAAACATTCAGTACTTC.

This rearrangement joins TRBV5-1 to TRBJ2-5, with a tentative D call TRBD1 (6 bases). Trimming took off 1 base at V and 1 base at J, with 8 bases between the two ends. The CDR3 is made up of 14 amino acids. Germline V gives CDR1 SGHRS, CDR2 YFSETQ. The CDR3 loop is CASSLIGGQETQYF. CDR3 sequence (DNA): TGCGCCAGCAGCTTGATAGGGGGCCAAGAGACCCAGTACTTC.

As concerns this clone: The same CDR3 can be traced to other DNA sequences in this sample. The chain couples TRBV7-3 to TRBJ2-3; the match to TRBD1 covers 8 bases. The CDR3 covers 14 residues. V was clipped by 5 bases and J by 5 bases; unmatched bases: 6. CDR1 is SGHTA and CDR2 is FQGTGA in the germline V gene. Written as DNA, the CDR3 is TGTGCCAGCAGCACAGGACAGGGATTAGATACGCAGTATTTT. This sequence encodes CASSTGQGLDTQYF.

The rearrangement joins TRBV15 to TRBJ1-2; D is unresolved. This CDR3 spans 14 amino acids. V dropped 5 bases and J dropped 5 bases, with 15 bases sitting between them. CDR1 and CDR2 (germline): LNHNV, YYDKDF (reference sequence). In nucleotides, the CDR3 is TGTGCCACCAGCCCAGACAACAACCTGTATGGCTACACCTTC. Protein product: CATSPDNNLYGYTF.

This sequence joins TRBV5-5 and TRBJ2-1; 8 positions agree with TRBD2. CDR1 and CDR2 from the germline V gene are SGHKS and YYEKEE (reference sequence). The CDR3 has 15 amino acids. V lost 2 bases to trimming and J lost 8 bases; unmatched junction nucleotides: 9. The CDR3 region is CASSLRTGGVYEQFF. In DNA form, the CDR3 reads TGTGCCAGCAGCTTAAGGACGGGAGGGGTATATGAGCAGTTCTTC.